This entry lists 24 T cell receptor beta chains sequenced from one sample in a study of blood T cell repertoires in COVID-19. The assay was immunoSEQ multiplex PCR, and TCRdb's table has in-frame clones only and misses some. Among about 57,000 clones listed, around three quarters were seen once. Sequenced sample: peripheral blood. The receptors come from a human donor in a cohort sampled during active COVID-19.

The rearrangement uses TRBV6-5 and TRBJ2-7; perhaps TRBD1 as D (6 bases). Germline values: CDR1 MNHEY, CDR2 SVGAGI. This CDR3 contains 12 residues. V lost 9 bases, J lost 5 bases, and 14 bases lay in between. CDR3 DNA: TGTGCCAGGACCGGGACACTCCACGAGCAGTACTTC. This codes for CARTGTLHEQYF.

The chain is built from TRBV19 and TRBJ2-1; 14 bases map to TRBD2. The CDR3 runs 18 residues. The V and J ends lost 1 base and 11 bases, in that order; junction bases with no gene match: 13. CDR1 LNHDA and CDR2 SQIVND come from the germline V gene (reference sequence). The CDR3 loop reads CASSIGRRGTSGRWQQFF. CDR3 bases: TGTGCCAGTAGTATAGGCCGTAGGGGGACTAGCGGGAGATGGCAGCAGTTCTTC.

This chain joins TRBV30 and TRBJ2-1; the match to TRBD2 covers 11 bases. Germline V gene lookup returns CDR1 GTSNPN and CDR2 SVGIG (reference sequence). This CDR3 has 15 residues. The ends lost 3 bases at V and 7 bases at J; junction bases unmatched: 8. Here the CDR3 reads CAWRPWLAGGNEQFF. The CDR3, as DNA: TGTGCCTGGAGGCCGTGGCTAGCGGGGGGTAATGAGCAGTTCTTC.

The CDR3 protein is CASSMEYRNTIYF. For the CDR3, the DNA is TGTGCCAGTAGTATGGAGTATAGGAACACCATATATTTT. The chain is built from TRBV19 and TRBJ1-3; D remains ambiguous. Germline CDR1 is LNHDA and CDR2 is SQIVND (reference sequence). The CDR3 has 13 amino acids. Trimming removed 3 bases at V and 7 bases at J, with 10 bases between.

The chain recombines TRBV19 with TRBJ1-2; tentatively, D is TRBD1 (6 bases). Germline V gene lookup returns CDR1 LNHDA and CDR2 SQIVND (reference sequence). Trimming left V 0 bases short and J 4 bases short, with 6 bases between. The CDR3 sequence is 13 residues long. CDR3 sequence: CASSIEGGYGYTF. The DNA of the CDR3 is TGTGCCAGTAGTATAGAAGGGGGCTATGGCTACACCTTC.

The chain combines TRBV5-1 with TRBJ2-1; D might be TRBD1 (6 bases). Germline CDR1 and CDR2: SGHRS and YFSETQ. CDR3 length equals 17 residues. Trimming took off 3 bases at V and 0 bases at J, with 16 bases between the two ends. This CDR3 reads CASSYNRAPSSYNEQFF. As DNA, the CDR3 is TGCGCCAGCAGCTACAACAGGGCGCCGAGCTCCTACAATGAGCAGTTCTTC.

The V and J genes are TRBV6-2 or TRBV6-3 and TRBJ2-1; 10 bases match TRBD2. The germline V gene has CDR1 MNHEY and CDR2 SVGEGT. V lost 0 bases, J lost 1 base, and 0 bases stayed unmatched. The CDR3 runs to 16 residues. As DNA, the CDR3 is TGTGCCAGCAGTTACTCACTAGCGGGATCCTACAATGAGCAGTTCTTC. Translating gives CASSYSLAGSYNEQFF.

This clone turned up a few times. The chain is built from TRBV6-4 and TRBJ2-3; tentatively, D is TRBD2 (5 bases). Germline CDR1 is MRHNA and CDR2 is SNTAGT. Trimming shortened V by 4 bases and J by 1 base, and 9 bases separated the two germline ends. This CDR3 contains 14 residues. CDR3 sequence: CASSVVGGTDTQYF. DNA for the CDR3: TGTGCCAGCAGTGTAGTCGGGGGCACAGATACGCAGTATTTT.

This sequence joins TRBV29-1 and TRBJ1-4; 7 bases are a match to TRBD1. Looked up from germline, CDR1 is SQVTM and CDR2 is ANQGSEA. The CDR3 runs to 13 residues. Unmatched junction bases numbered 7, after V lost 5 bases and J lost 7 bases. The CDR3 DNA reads TGCAGCGTTACAGGGGTTTCGGGTGAAAAACTGTTTTTT. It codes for CSVTGVSGEKLFF.

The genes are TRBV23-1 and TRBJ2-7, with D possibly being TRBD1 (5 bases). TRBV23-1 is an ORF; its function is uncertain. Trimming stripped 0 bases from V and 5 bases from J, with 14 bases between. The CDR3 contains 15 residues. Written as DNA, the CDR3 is TGCGCCAGCAGTCAATCAACCCTATGGGGCGACGAGCAGTACTTC. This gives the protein CASSQSTLWGDEQYF.

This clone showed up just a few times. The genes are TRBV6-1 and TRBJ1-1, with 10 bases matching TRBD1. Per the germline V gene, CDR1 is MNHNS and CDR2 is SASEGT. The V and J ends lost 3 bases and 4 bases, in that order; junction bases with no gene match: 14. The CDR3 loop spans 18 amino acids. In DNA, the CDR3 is TGTGCCAGCAGTGACCCGAGGGACAGGGGAATTACGGGCACTGAAGCTTTCTTT. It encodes CASSDPRDRGITGTEAFF.

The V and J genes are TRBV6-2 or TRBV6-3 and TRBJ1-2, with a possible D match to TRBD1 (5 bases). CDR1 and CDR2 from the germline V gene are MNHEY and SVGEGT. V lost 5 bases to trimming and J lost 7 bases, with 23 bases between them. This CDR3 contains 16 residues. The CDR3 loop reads CASSRTSGLRFFGYTF. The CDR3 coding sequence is TGTGCCAGCAGTCGTACTTCAGGGTTACGGTTTTTTGGCTACACCTTC.

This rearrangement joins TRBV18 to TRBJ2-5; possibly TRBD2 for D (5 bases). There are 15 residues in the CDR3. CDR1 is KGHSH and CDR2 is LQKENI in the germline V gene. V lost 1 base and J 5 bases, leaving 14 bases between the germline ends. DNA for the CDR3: TGTGCCAGCTCACCACTGGACTCCCTTGGGGAGACCCAGTACTTC. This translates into CASSPLDSLGETQYF.

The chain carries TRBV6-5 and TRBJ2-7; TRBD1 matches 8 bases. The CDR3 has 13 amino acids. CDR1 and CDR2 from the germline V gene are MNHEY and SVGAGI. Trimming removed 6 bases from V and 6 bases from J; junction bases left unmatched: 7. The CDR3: CASSHGTGSEQYF. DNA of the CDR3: TGTGCCAGCAGCCACGGGACAGGCTCCGAGCAGTACTTC.

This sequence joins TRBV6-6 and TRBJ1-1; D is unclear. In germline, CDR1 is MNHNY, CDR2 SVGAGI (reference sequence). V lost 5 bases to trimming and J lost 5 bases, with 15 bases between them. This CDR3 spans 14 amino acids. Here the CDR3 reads CASSPEGFRTEAFF. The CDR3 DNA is TGTGCCAGCAGTCCGGAGGGATTTAGGACTGAAGCTTTCTTT.

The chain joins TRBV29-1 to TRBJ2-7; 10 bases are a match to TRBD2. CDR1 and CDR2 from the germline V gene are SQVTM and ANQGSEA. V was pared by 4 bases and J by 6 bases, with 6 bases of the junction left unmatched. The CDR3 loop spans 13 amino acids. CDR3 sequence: CSVVGLAGVEQYF. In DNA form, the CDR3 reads TGCAGCGTTGTCGGTCTAGCGGGAGTCGAGCAGTACTTC.

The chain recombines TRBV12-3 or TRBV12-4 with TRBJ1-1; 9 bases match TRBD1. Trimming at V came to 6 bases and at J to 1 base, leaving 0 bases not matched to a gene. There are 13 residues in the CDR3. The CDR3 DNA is TGTGCCAGCAGGACAGGGGGGAACACTGAAGCTTTCTTT. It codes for CASRTGGNTEAFF.

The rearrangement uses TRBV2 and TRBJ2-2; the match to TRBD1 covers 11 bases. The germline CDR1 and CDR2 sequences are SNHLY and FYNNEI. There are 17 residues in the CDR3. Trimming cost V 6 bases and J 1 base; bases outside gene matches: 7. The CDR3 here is CASRLRTGGMNTGELFF. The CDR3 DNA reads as TGTGCCAGCAGATTAAGGACAGGGGGCATGAACACCGGGGAGCTGTTTTTT.

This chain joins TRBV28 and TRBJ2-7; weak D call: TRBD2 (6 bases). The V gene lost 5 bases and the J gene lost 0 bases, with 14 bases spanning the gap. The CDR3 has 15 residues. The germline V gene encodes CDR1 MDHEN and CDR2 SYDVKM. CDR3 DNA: TGTGCCAGCAGTCTTTGGTCTAGCGTCTCCTACGAGCAGTACTTC. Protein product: CASSLWSSVSYEQYF.

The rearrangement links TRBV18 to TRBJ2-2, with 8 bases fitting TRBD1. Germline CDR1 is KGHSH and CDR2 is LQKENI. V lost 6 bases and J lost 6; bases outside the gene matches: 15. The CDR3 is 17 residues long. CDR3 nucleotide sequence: TGTGCCAGCTCGCTATCCCGGGACAGGACATTCCCCGGGGAGCTGTTTTTT. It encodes CASSLSRDRTFPGELFF.

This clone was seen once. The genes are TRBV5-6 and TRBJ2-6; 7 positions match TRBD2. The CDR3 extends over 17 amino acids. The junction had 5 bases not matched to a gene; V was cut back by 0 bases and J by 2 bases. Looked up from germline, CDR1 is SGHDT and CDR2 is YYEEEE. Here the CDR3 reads CASSLVYTSAGANVLTF. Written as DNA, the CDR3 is TGTGCCAGCAGCTTGGTCTATACTAGCGCTGGGGCCAACGTCCTGACTTTC.

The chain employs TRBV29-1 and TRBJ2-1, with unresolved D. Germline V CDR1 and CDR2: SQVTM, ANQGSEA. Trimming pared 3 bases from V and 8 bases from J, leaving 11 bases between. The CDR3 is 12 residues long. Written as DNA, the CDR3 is TGCAGCGTTGATCACTCCCGCGATGAGCAGTTCTTC. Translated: CSVDHSRDEQFF.

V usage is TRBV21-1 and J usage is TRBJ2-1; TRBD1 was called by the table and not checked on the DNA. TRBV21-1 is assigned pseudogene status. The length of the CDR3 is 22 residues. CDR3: CASSKPPLLRTGGVSSYNEQFF. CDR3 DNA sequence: TGTGCCAGCAGCAAACCGCCGCTCCTCCGGACAGGGGGTGTTAGCTCCTACAATGAGCAGTTCTTC.

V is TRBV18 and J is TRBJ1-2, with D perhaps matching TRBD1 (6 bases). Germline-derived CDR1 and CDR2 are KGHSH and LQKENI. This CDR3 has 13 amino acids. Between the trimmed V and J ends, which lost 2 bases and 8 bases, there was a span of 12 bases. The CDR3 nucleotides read TGTGCCAGCTCACCAGAAACAGGGACCGGCTACACCTTC. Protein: CASSPETGTGYTF.